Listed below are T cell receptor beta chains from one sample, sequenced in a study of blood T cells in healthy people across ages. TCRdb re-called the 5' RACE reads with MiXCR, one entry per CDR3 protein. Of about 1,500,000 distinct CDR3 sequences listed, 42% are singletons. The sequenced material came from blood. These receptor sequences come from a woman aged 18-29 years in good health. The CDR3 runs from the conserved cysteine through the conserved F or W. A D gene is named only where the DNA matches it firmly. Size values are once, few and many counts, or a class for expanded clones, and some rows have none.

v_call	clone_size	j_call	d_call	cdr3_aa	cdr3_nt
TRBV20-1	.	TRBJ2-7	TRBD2	CSPRLAGDGYEQYF	TGCAGTCCTCGACTAGCGGGAGATGGCTACGAGCAGTACTTC
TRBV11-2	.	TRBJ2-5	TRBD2	CASSLGMNSGGAVRETQYF	TGTGCCAGCAGCTTAGGGATGAATAGCGGGGGGGCCGTTAGGGAGACCCAGTACTTC
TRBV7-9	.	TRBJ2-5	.	CACAGETQYF	TGTGCCTGTGCTGGGGAGACCCAGTACTTC
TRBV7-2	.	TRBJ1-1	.	CASSPTGIAEAFF	TGTGCCAGCAGCCCCACAGGGATTGCTGAAGCTTTCTTT
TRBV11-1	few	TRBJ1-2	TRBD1	CASSPFGTGRVDGYTF	TGTGCCAGCAGCCCATTCGGGACAGGACGCGTCGACGGCTACACCTTC
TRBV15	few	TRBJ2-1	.	CATSTRAANEQFF	TGTGCCACCAGCACGCGAGCGGCCAATGAGCAGTTCTTC
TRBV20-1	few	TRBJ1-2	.	CSAPDSFFHGYTF	TGCAGTGCTCCGGACAGCTTTTTCCACGGCTACACCTTC
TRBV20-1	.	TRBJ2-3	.	CSAEGPSTDTQYF	TGCAGTGCTGAGGGACCGAGCACAGATACGCAGTATTTT
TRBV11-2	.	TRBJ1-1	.	CASSQTTEAFF	TGTGCCAGCAGCCAGACCACTGAAGCTTTCTTT
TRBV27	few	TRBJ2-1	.	CASSFGGVSYNEQFF	TGTGCCAGCAGTTTTGGCGGGGTCTCCTACAATGAGCAGTTCTTC